Following are 12 T cell receptor beta chains from one sample sequenced in a study of radiotherapy plus CTLA-4 blockade in lung cancer. Sequencing was performed with immunoSEQ multiplex PCR; in TCRdb, only in-frame clones are kept and a portion is missing. The sample carries some 66,000 clones, about four fifths recorded once. This specimen consisted of peripheral blood, obtained from a patient treated with radiotherapy plus ipilimumab. These receptors were obtained from a human donor with non-small cell lung cancer who had a partial response to radiotherapy plus ipilimumab.

The genes are TRBV7-2 and TRBJ2-5; D unclear. Per the germline V gene, CDR1 is SGHTA and CDR2 is FQGNSA. The CDR3 extends over 13 amino acids. Trimming took off 0 bases at V and 4 bases at J, with 6 bases between the two ends. CDR3 in amino acids: CASSLALRETQYF. The CDR3 region has the DNA TGTGCCAGCAGCTTAGCCCTCCGAGAGACCCAGTACTTC.

The rearrangement uses TRBV5-6 and TRBJ1-1; 7 positions agree with TRBD1. The V segment lost 4 bases and the J segment 2 bases; nucleotides outside the gene matches: 8. Germline CDR1 and CDR2: SGHDT and YYEEEE. The CDR3 is 15 amino acids. The CDR3 reads CASSGTDRLNTEAFF. The CDR3 nucleotides are TGTGCCAGCAGCGGGACGGACAGGCTCAACACTGAAGCTTTCTTT.

The chain combines TRBV5-4 with TRBJ1-1; maybe TRBD1 (6 bases). The CDR3 is made up of 15 amino acids. Germline CDR1 SGHNT, CDR2 YYREEE (reference sequence). The V gene lost 4 bases and the J gene lost 5 bases, with 18 bases spanning the gap. The CDR3 DNA follows: TGTGCCAGCAGCAAGAACAGGGTAGGAGAGACTGAAGCTTTCTTT. Residues: CASSKNRVGETEAFF. Based on the CDR3 plus reference TRBV5-4 and TRBJ1-1, the full variable domain is ETGVTQSPTHLIKTRGQQVTLRCSSQSGHNTVSWYQQALGQGPQFIFQYYREEENGRGNFPPRFSGLQFPNYSSELNVNALELDDSALYLCASSKNRVGETEAFFGQGTRLTVV.

This chain joins TRBV2 and TRBJ2-3, with TRBD1 matching 7 bases. The CDR3 covers 14 residues. The junction had 8 bases not matched to a gene; V was cut back by 7 bases and J by 4 bases. Germline V gene data show CDR1 as SNHLY and CDR2 as FYNNEI. CDR3 in DNA: TGTGCCAGCACTTTCGACAGGGCCTCAGATACGCAGTATTTT. Protein product: CASTFDRASDTQYF.

V gene TRBV7-8 combines with J gene TRBJ2-3; 10 nucleotides match TRBD1. The CDR3 is made up of 18 amino acids. Trimming at V came to 5 bases and at J to 1 base, leaving 12 bases not matched to a gene. Germline-derived CDR1 and CDR2 are SGHVS and FQNEAQ. In DNA, the CDR3 is TGTGCCAGCAGCCTCGACAGGGGGCTAGTGTTTGGCACAGATACGCAGTATTTT. It codes for CASSLDRGLVFGTDTQYF. Variable domain in full (rest from reference TRBV7-8 and TRBJ2-3): GAGVSQSPRYKVAKRGQDVALRCDPISGHVSLFWYQQALGQGPEFLTYFQNEAQLDKSGLPSDRFFAERPEGSVSTLKIQRTQQEDSAVYLCASSLDRGLVFGTDTQYFGPGTRLTVL.

The V gene is TRBV4-1, the J gene TRBJ1-5, with 8 positions matching TRBD1. In germline, CDR1 is MGHRA, CDR2 YSYEKL. This CDR3 spans 17 amino acids. Trimming took 3 bases from V and 2 from J; bases not matched to a gene: 9. The CDR3 bases are TGCGCCAGCAGCCAGGGATCCACAGGGGGGGGCAATCAGCCCCAGCATTTT. This translates into CASSQGSTGGGNQPQHF.

This clone was counted a single time. The chain joins TRBV6-1 to TRBJ2-6; TRBD1 might be the D (6 bases). The CDR3 sequence is 16 residues long. CDR1 is MNHNS and CDR2 is SASEGT in the germline V gene. Trimming shortened V by 2 bases and J by 2 bases, and 10 bases separated the two germline ends. DNA for the CDR3: TGTGCCAGCAGTGAATTAGCAGGGGCTGGGGCCAACGTCCTGACTTTC. Amino acid sequence: CASSELAGAGANVLTF.

The chain employs TRBV9 and TRBJ1-5; 7 positions agree with TRBD1. Germline CDR1 and CDR2: SGDLS and YYNGEE. V shed 0 bases and J 2 bases; nucleotides not matched to a gene: 8. The length of the CDR3 is 17 residues. For the CDR3, the DNA is TGTGCCAGCAGCGTAGTGGCAGGGGGGATTCGCAATCAGCCCCAGCATTTT. It encodes CASSVVAGGIRNQPQHF.

The sample holds a few counts of this clone. CDR3 bases: TGTGCCAGCAGTTTATCCACAGGGAGCTCCTACGAGCAGTACTTC. Protein: CASSLSTGSSYEQYF. V usage is TRBV28 and J usage is TRBJ2-7, with D possibly TRBD1 on 6 matching bases. The CDR3 consists of 15 residues. V gave up 1 base and J gave up 0 bases, with 10 bases separating them. CDR1 and CDR2 from the germline V gene are MDHEN and SYDVKM.

This clone came up once. The CDR3 DNA reads TGTGCCAGCAGCCGAGGACAGGGTTTCTCCTACGAGCAGTACTTC. This codes for CASSRGQGFSYEQYF. The chain is built from TRBV7-3 and TRBJ2-5; TRBD1 matches at 8 bases. Gene TRBJ2-7 matches the end of the DNA better, so the J call may be wrong. Germline V CDR1 and CDR2: SGHTA, FQGTGA. The CDR3 is made up of 15 amino acids.

This sequence joins TRBV9 and TRBJ1-2, with TRBD1 identical over 9 bases. V trimming: 4 bases; J trimming: 8 bases; junction bases outside the gene matches: 9. CDR3 length equals 14 residues. The germline V gene encodes CDR1 SGDLS and CDR2 YYNGEE. CDR3 residues: CASSTRDRAGGYTF. For the CDR3, the DNA is TGTGCCAGCAGCACCCGGGACAGGGCGGGGGGCTACACCTTC.

The chain links TRBV29-1 to TRBJ1-4; a possible D gene is TRBD1 (6 bases). CDR1 is SQVTM and CDR2 is ANQGSEA in the germline V gene. The V end was cut by 0 bases, the J end by 6 bases, with 14 bases between. CDR3 length: 15 residues. CDR3 sequence reads: CSVEDQGGPDEKLFF. CDR3 bases: TGCAGCGTTGAAGACCAAGGGGGACCCGATGAAAAACTGTTTTTT.